The TCR beta chain described here comes from a study of T cell responses to AZD1222 COVID-19 vaccine. The method was immunoSEQ multiplex PCR; TCRdb's version includes in-frame clones alone and lacks a portion of them. This sample yields about 31,000 clones, of which 70% to 90% are seen a single time; approximately 14% belongs to the top ten. The sample in question was peripheral blood, obtained 28 days after the second AZD1222 dose. This TCR derives from an adult who received the AZD1222 COVID-19 vaccine.

The CDR3, as DNA: TGTGCCAGCAGCCTCAATCGGGAGGGCTACACCTTC. Translation: CASSLNREGYTF. This sequence joins TRBV7-9 and TRBJ1-2; D remains ambiguous. Trimming removed 5 bases from V and 8 bases from J, with 12 bases in between. The CDR3 covers 12 residues. Per the germline V gene, CDR1 is SEHNR and CDR2 is FQNEAQ (reference sequence).